This T cell receptor (beta chain) was found in a study of cytomegalovirus exposure and HLA in healthy donors. In the PCR, 60 Vbeta and 13 Jbeta primers were used. Profiled with immunoSEQ multiplex PCR; TCRdb holds only in-frame clones, not every one. In the table there are 99,000 or so clones, 60% to 80% of which are singletons. Overall study findings and caveats: Indistinguishable V segments, including TRBV6-2 and TRBV6-3, were excluded.

The germline V gene has CDR1 LGHNA and CDR2 YSLEER. V was trimmed by 0 bases and J by 1 base, leaving 20 bases between them. The CDR3 is 19 amino acids. Concerning this clone itself: Its antigen is as yet unknown.

V and J are TRBV4-3 and TRBJ2-3; a possible D gene is TRBD1 (6 bases). Sequencing used PBMCs. This receptor was identified in a woman aged 40 to 49 in good health and CMV-seropositive. The CDR3 reads CASSQDRFGTLGGTDTQYF. CDR3 nucleotide sequence: TGCGCCAGCAGCCAAGATCGTTTCGGGACACTGGGAGGCACAGATACGCAGTATTTT.